This TCR beta chain appears in the sequencing data of a study of blood T cell repertoires in COVID-19. Study-level background: Acute-phase and convalescent COVID-19 samples originated in the United States, Italy and Spain.

Sequenced by immunoSEQ multiplex PCR; TCRdb stores in-frame clones only, minus some. Of fewer than 85,000 clones in the sample, about 87% were seen once. The CDR3 contains 14 residues. The germline CDR1 and CDR2 sequences are SGHDN and FVKESK. V was trimmed by 0 bases and J by 7 bases, leaving 7 bases between them. This clone was found once. The source of this sequence is a man aged 50 to 60 with active COVID-19. Source material: peripheral blood. The rearrangement uses TRBV14 and TRBJ1-6, with D perhaps TRBD1 (5 bases). CDR3 region: CASSQDPGNSPLHF. CDR3 nucleotide sequence: TGTGCCAGCAGCCAAGACCCAGGGAATTCACCCCTCCACTTT.